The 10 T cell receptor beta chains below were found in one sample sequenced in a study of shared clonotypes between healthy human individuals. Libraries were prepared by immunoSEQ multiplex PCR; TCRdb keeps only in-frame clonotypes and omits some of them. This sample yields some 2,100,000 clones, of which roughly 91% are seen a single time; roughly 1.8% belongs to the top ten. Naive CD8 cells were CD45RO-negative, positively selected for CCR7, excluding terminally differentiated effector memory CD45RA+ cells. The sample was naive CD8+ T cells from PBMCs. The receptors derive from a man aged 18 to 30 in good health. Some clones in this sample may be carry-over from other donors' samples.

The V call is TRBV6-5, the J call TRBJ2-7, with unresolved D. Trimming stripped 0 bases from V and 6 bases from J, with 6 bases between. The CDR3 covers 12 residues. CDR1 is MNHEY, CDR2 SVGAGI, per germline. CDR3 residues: CASSYSRSEQYF. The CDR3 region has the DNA TGTGCCAGCAGTTACTCGCGGAGCGAGCAGTACTTC.

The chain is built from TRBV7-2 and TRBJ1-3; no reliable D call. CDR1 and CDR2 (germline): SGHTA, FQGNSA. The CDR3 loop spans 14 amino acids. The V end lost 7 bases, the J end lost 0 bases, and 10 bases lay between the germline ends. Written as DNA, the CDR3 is TGTGCCAGCACCTTCTGGTCCTCTGGAAACACCATATATTTT. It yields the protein CASTFWSSGNTIYF. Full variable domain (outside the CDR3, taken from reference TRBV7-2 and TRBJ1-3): GAGVSQSPSNKVTEKGKDVELRCDPISGHTALYWYRQSLGQGLEFLIYFQGNSAPDKSGLPSDRFSAERTGGSVSTLTIQRTQQEDSAVYLCASTFWSSGNTIYFGEGSWLTVV.

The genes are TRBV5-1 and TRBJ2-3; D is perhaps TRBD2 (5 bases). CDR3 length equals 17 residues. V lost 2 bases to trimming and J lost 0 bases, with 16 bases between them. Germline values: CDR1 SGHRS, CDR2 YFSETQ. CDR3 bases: TGCGCCAGCAGCTTATTCTCCCCTAGCACTAGCACAGATACGCAGTATTTT. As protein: CASSLFSPSTSTDTQYF.

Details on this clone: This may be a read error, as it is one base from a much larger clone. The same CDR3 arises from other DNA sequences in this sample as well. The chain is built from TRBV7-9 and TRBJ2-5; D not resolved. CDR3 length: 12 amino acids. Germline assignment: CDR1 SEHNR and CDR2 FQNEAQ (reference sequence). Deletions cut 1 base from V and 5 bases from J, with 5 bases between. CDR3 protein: CASSLVRETQYF. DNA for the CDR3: TGTGCCAGCAGCTTAGTCAGGGAGACCCAGTACTTC.

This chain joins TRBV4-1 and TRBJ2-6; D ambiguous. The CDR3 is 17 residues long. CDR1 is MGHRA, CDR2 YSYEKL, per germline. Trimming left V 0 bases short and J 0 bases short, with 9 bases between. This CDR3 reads CASSQEWLISGANVLTF. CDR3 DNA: TGCGCCAGCAGCCAAGAGTGGCTGATCTCTGGGGCCAACGTCCTGACTTTC.

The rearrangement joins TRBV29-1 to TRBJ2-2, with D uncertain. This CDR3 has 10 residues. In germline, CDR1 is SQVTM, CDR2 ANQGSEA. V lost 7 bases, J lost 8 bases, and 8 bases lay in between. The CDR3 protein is CSALQGELFF. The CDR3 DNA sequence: TGCAGCGCTCTACAGGGGGAGCTGTTTTTT.

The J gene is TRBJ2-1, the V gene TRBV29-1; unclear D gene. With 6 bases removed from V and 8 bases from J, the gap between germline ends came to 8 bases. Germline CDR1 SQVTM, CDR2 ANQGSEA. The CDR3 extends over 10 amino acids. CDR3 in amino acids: CSVSGHEQFF. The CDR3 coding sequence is TGCAGCGTCTCCGGCCATGAGCAGTTCTTC.

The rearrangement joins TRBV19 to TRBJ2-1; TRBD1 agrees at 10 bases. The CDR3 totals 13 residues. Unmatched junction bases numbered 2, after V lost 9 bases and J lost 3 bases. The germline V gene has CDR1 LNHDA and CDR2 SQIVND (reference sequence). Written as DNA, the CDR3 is TGTGCCAGCGGGACAGGGGACTACAATGAGCAGTTCTTC. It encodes CASGTGDYNEQFF.

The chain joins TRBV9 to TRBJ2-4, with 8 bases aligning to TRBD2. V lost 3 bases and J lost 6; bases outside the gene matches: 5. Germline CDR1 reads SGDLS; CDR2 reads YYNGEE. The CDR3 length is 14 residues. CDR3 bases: TGTGCCAGCAGCGGAGCGGGGGTCAGAAACATTCAGTACTTC. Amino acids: CASSGAGVRNIQYF. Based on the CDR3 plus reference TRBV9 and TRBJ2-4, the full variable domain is DSGVTQTPKHLITATGQRVTLRCSPRSGDLSVYWYQQSLDQGLQFLIQYYNGEERAKGNILERFSAQQFPDLHSELNLSSLELGDSALYFCASSGAGVRNIQYFGAGTRLSVL.

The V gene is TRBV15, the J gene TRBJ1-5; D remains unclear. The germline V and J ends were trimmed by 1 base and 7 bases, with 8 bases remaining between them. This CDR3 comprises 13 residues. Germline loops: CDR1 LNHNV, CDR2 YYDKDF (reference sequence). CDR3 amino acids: CATSRVPGQPQHF. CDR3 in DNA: TGTGCCACCAGCAGAGTTCCGGGGCAGCCCCAGCATTTT.